Following are 12 T cell receptor beta chains from one sample sequenced in a study of Graves' ophthalmopathy and Graves' hyperthyroidism. The TCR beta CDR3 regions underwent amplification from RNA transcripts. A first-round RT-PCR used HTBI primers, followed by a second-round multiplex PCR. One entry per CDR3 protein results from TCRdb running MiXCR on the multiplex PCR reads. The sample shows 660,000 or so distinct CDR3 sequences, about 38% of them seen only once. The sequenced material came from peripheral blood. The source of these receptors is an adult man with Graves' ophthalmopathy.

This clonotype was seen repeatedly, ten times or more. This CDR3 is CASSFGGVRYEQYF. The CDR3 DNA reads TGTGCCAGCAGTTTCGGGGGAGTTCGCTACGAGCAGTACTTC. The genes are TRBV12-3 or TRBV12-4 and TRBJ2-7; D is perhaps TRBD2 (6 bases). V lost 3 bases, J lost 3 bases, and 12 bases lay in between. The CDR3 contains 14 residues.

This clonotype was picked up many times. The chain carries TRBV7-9 and TRBJ2-5; tentatively, D is TRBD2 (6 bases). There are 14 residues in the CDR3. V shed 5 bases and J shed 5 bases, with 15 bases lying between them. Germline-derived CDR1 and CDR2 are SEHNR and FQNEAQ (reference sequence). CDR3 nucleotide sequence: TGTGCCAGCAGCCTCCCCCTAGCGATGGAGACCCAGTACTTC. Translating gives CASSLPLAMETQYF.

V is TRBV2 and J is TRBJ2-7, with no clear D. The CDR3 contains 10 residues. V was clipped by 8 bases and J by 7 bases, with 9 bases between them. Germline V gene data show CDR1 as SNHLY and CDR2 as FYNNEI. CDR3 amino acids: CASGTVEQYF. In nucleotides, the CDR3 is TGTGCCAGCGGTACAGTTGAGCAGTACTTC.

This rearrangement joins TRBV13 to TRBJ1-2; TRBD1 might be the D (6 bases). Trimming left V 5 bases short and J 8 bases short, with 21 bases between. The CDR3 is 15 residues long. In germline, CDR1 is PRHDT, CDR2 FYEKMQ (reference sequence). In DNA form, the CDR3 reads TGTGCCAGCAGCCTAGCGGGACACCCGCAGAGGGGCTACACCTTC. It specifies CASSLAGHPQRGYTF.

This clonotype was observed a few times. The V and J genes are TRBV11-2 and TRBJ2-2; tentative D call: TRBD1 (6 bases). This CDR3 has 14 residues. The ends were cut back, 5 bases at V and 9 bases at J, with 16 bases in the middle. Germline V gene data show CDR1 as SGHAT and CDR2 as FQNNGV. CDR3 nucleotides: TGTGCCAGCAGCCCCACAGGGTTGGAGAGGGAGCTGTTTTTT. It translates to CASSPTGLERELFF.

Concerning this clonotype itself: A much bigger clone sits one base away, suggesting this may be a read error. J is TRBJ1-1 and V is TRBV7-2, with D possibly matching TRBD1 (5 bases). The germline V gene encodes CDR1 SGHTA and CDR2 FQGNSA. The length of the CDR3 is 15 residues. The CDR3 loop is CASSQDWGMNAEAFF. Here the CDR3 DNA reads TGTGCCAGCAGCCAAGACTGGGGGATGAACGCTGAAGCTTTCTTT. The full variable domain, rest sourced from reference TRBV7-2 and TRBJ1-1, is GAGVSQSPSNKVTEKGKDVELRCDPISGHTALYWYRQSLGQGLEFLIYFQGNSAPDKSGLPSDRFSAERTGGSVSTLTIQRTQQEDSAVYLCASSQDWGMNAEAFFGQGTRLTVV.

The chain combines TRBV11-2 with TRBJ2-5; 7 positions agree with TRBD2. Trimming cost V 6 bases and J 7 bases; bases outside gene matches: 11. Per the germline V gene, CDR1 is SGHAT and CDR2 is FQNNGV. There are 14 residues in the CDR3. The CDR3 region has the DNA TGTGCCAGCAGGACGGGACTGGGGGAGGGGACCCAGTACTTC. Amino acid sequence: CASRTGLGEGTQYF.

The chain carries TRBV10-3 and TRBJ2-3, with D unclear. CDR1 is ENHRY and CDR2 is SYGVKD in the germline V gene. The CDR3 has 13 amino acids. V was cut by 10 bases and J by 2 bases, with 13 bases left in between. The CDR3 coding sequence is TGTGCCACCGTAGGGCAACACACAGATACGCAGTATTTT. Translating gives CATVGQHTDTQYF.

This clonotype was picked up many times. The rearrangement links TRBV7-2 to TRBJ1-3, with TRBD1 as a possible D gene (5 bases). Germline-derived CDR1 and CDR2 are SGHTA and FQGNSA. V was shortened by 3 bases and J by 0 bases, with 9 bases between the two germline ends. CDR3 length: 15 amino acids. CDR3 coding DNA: TGTGCCAGCAGCTTTGCAGGGTTCTCTGGAAACACCATATATTTT. Translating gives CASSFAGFSGNTIYF.

V gene TRBV29-1 combines with J gene TRBJ2-6; D is ambiguous. Germline V CDR1 and CDR2: SQVTM, ANQGSEA. This CDR3 region has 12 residues. The V and J ends lost 8 bases and 2 bases respectively, with 7 bases between them. CDR3 sequence reads: CSLIAGANVLTF. Written as DNA, the CDR3 is TGCAGCTTGATTGCTGGGGCCAACGTCCTGACTTTC.

This clonotype was seen a handful of times. The chain carries TRBV7-2 and TRBJ2-7; TRBD2 might be the D (6 bases). The V gene lost 6 bases and the J gene lost 4 bases, with 16 bases spanning the gap. CDR1 and CDR2 from the germline V gene are SGHTA and FQGNSA. The CDR3 spans 14 residues. CDR3: CASRPPGEWYEQYF. In nucleotides, the CDR3 is TGTGCCAGCAGGCCTCCGGGGGAATGGTACGAGCAGTACTTC.

There are many counts of this clonotype. The chain couples TRBV20-1 to TRBJ2-7; no clear D gene. The V end lost 5 bases, the J end lost 3 bases, and 17 bases lay between the germline ends. Per the germline V gene, CDR1 is DFQATT and CDR2 is SNEGSKA (reference sequence). The CDR3 has 14 residues. This CDR3 is CSARGLSAGYEQYF. CDR3 DNA: TGCAGTGCTCGTGGTCTTTCGGCCGGCTACGAGCAGTACTTC.